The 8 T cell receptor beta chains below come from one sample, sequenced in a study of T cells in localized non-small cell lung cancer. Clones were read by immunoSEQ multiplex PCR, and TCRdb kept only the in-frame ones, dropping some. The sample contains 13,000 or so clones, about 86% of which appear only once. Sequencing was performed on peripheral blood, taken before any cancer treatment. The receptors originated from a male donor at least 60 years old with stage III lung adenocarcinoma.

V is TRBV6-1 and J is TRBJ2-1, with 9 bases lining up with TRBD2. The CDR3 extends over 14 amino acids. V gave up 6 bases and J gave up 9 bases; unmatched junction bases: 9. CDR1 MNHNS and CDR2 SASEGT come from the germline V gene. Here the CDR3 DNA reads TGTGCCAGCAGACTTGGGCGGGAGGGCCCTGAGCAGTTCTTC. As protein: CASRLGREGPEQFF.

The CDR3 sequence is CAWSKLAGTTDTQYF. CDR3 nucleotides: TGTGCCTGGAGTAAACTAGCGGGGACCACAGATACGCAGTATTTT. The V call is TRBV30, the J call TRBJ2-3; TRBD2 aligns across 10 bases. This CDR3 comprises 15 residues. Germline V CDR1 and CDR2: GTSNPN, SVGIG (reference sequence). V shed 2 bases, J shed 2 bases, and the junction held 4 bases outside the gene matches.

The DNA of the CDR3 is TGTGCCAGCAGCTTAGAACCGGGGGCCAACGTCCTGACTTTC. Its translation: CASSLEPGANVLTF. The chain joins TRBV7-6 to TRBJ2-6; D is ambiguous. V was shortened by 1 base and J by 4 bases, with 5 bases between the two germline ends. CDR1 is SGHVS, CDR2 FNYEAQ, per germline. CDR3 length: 14 residues.

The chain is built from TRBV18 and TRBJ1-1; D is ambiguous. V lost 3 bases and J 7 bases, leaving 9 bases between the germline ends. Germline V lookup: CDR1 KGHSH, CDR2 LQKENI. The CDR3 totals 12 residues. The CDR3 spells CASSPASGEAFF. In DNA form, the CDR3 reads TGTGCCAGCTCACCCGCGAGCGGTGAAGCTTTCTTT.

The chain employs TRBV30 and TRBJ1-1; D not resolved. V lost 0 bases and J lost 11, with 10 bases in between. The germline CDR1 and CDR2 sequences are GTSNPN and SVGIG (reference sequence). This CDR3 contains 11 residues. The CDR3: CAWSVNRAAFF. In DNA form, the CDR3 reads TGTGCCTGGAGTGTAAATCGAGCTGCTTTCTTT.

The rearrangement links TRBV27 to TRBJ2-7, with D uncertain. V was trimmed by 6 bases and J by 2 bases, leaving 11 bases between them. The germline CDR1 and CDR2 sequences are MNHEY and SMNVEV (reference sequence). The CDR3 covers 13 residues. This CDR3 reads CASSHAQAYEQYF. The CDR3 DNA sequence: TGTGCCAGCAGCCACGCCCAGGCCTACGAGCAGTACTTC.

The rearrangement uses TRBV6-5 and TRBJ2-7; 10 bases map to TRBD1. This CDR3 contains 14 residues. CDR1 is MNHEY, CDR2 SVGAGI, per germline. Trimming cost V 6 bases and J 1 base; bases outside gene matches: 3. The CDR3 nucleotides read TGTGCCAGCAGCCCGGGACAGGGGTCCTACGAGCAGTACTTC. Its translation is CASSPGQGSYEQYF.

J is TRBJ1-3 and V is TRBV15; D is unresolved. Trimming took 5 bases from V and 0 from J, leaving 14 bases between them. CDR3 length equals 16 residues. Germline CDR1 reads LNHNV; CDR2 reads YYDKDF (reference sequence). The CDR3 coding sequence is TGTGCCACCAGCGAATACGGATTCAGCTCTGGAAACACCATATATTTT. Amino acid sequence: CATSEYGFSSGNTIYF.